This TCR beta chain derives from a study of blood T cell repertoires in COVID-19. As for the study in general: Samples taken during acute and convalescent COVID-19 were collected in the United States, Italy and Spain.

The authors' processing: Estimates of nucleated cell counts were drawn from the amplification of reference gene primers. The method was immunoSEQ multiplex PCR; TCRdb's version includes in-frame clones alone and lacks a portion of them. For V, J and clone size, that table is used; D and trimming come from the DNA. The table has some 8,000 clones, more than 60% seen once. The length of the CDR3 is 14 residues. Germline V gives CDR1 LNHNV, CDR2 YYDKDF (reference sequence). The ends were cut back, 1 base at V and 6 bases at J, with 12 bases in the middle. V gene TRBV15 combines with J gene TRBJ2-5, with D possibly being TRBD1 (5 bases). This clonotype was sampled from a human donor in a cohort sampled during active COVID-19. Input material: peripheral blood. DNA for the CDR3: TGTGCCACCAGCAGAGGGGGCAGGAACCAGACCCAGTACTTC. Amino acids: CATSRGGRNQTQYF. Full variable domain (outside the CDR3, taken from reference TRBV15 and TRBJ2-5): DAMVIQNPRYQVTQFGKPVTLSCSQTLNHNVMYWYQQKSSQAPKLLFHYYDKDFNNEADTPDNFQSRRPNTSFCFLDIRSPGLGDTAMYLCATSRGGRNQTQYFGPGTRLLVL.